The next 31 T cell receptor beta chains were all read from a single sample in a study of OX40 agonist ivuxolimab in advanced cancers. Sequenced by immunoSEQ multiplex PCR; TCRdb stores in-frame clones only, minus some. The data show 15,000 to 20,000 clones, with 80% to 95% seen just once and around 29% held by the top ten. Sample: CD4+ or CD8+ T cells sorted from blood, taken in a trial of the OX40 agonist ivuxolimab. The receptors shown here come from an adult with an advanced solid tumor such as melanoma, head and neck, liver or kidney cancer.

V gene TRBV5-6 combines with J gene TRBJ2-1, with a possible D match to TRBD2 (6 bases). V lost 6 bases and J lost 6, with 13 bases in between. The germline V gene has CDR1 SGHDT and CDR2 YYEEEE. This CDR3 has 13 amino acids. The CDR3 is CASKVGGRNEQFF. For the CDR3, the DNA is TGTGCCAGCAAGGTGGGGGGACGCAATGAGCAGTTCTTC. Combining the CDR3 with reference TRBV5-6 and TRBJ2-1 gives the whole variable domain DAGVTQSPTHLIKTRGQQVTLRCSPKSGHDTVSWYQQALGQGPQFIFQYYEEEERQRGNFPDRFSGHQFPNYSSELNVNALLLGDSALYLCASKVGGRNEQFFGPGTRLTVL.

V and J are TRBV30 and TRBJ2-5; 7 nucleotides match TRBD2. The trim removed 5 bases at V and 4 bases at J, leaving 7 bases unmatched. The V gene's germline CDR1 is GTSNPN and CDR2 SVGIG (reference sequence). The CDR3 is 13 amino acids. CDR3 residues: CAWAGGGSETQYF. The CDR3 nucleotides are TGTGCCTGGGCTGGGGGGGGGTCAGAGACCCAGTACTTC.

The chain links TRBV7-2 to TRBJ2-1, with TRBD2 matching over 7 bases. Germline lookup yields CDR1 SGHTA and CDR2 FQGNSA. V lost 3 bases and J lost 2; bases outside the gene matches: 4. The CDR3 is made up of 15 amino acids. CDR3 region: CASSFGGGTYNEQFF. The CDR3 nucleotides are TGTGCCAGCAGCTTTGGGGGAGGGACCTACAATGAGCAGTTCTTC.

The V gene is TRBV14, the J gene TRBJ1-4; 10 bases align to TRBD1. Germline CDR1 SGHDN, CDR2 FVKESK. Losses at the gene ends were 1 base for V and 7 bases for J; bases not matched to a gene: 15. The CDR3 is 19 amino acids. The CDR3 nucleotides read TGTGCCAGCAGCCAAGTGCTCGCCAGACAGGGGGCGTTCGGTGAAAAACTGTTTTTT. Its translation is CASSQVLARQGAFGEKLFF.

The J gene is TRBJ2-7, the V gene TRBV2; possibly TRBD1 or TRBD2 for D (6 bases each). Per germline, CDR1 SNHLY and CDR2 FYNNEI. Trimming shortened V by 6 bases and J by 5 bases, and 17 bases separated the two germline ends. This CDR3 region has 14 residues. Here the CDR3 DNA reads TGTGCCAGCAGCAGACAGGTCGGAGGGGACGAGCAGTACTTC. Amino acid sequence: CASSRQVGGDEQYF.

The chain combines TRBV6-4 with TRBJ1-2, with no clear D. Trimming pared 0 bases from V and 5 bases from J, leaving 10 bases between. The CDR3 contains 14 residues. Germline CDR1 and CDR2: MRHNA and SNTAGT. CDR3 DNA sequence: TGTGCCAGCAGTGACTCGCCTACAGCGTATGGCTACACCTTC. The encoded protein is CASSDSPTAYGYTF.

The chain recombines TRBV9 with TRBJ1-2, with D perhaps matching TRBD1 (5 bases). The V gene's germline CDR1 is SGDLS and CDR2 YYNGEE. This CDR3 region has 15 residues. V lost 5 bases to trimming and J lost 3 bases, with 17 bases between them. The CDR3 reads CASSIGDRTDYGYTF. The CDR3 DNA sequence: TGTGCCAGCAGTATAGGAGACAGAACCGACTATGGCTACACCTTC.

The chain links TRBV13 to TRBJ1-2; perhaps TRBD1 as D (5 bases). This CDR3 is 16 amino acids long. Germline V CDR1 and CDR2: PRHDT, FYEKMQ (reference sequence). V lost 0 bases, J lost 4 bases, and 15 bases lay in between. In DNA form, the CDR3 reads TGTGCCAGCAGCTTAGGCGGGGCCACTCTCGGCTATGGCTACACCTTC. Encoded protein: CASSLGGATLGYGYTF.

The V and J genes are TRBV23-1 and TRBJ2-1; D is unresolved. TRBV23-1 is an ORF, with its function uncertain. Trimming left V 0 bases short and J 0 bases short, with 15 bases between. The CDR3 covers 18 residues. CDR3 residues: CASSQSPRSPFSYNEQFF. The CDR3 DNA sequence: TGCGCCAGCAGTCAATCCCCCCGATCTCCCTTCTCCTACAATGAGCAGTTCTTC.

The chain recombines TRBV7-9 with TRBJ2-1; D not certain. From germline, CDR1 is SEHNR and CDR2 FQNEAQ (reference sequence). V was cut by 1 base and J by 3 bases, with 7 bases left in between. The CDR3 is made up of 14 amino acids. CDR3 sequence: CASSLEGVYNEQFF. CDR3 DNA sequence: TGTGCCAGCAGCTTAGAGGGCGTCTACAATGAGCAGTTCTTC.

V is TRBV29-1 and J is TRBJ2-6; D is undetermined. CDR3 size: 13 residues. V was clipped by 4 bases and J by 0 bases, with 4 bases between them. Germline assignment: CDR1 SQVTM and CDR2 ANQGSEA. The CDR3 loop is CSVALSGANVLTF. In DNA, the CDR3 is TGCAGCGTTGCTCTCTCTGGGGCCAACGTCCTGACTTTC.

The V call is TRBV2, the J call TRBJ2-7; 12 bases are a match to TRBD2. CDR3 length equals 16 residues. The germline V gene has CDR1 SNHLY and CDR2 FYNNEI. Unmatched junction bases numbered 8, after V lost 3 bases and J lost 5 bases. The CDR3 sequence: CASSDWLAGGNHEQYF. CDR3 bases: TGTGCCAGCAGTGACTGGCTAGCGGGAGGGAACCACGAGCAGTACTTC.

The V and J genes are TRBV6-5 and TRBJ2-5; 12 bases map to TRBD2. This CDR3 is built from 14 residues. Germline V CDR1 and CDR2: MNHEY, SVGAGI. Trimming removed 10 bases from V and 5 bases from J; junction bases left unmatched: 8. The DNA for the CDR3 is TGTGCCACCGCAGGGACTAGCGGGTCTGAGACCCAGTACTTC. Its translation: CATAGTSGSETQYF.

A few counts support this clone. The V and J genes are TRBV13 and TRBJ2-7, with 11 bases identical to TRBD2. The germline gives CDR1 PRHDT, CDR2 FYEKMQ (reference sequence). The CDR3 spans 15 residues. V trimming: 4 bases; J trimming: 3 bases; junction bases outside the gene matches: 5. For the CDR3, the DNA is TGTGCCAGCAGCTCAGAAGGGACTAGCGGCTACGAGCAGTACTTC. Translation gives CASSSEGTSGYEQYF.

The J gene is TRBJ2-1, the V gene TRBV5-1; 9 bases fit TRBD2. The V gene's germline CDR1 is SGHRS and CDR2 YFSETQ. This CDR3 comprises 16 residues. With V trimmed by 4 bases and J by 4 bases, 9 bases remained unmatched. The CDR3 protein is CASSETTSGLYNEQFF. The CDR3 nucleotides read TGCGCCAGCAGCGAAACGACTAGCGGCCTATACAATGAGCAGTTCTTC.

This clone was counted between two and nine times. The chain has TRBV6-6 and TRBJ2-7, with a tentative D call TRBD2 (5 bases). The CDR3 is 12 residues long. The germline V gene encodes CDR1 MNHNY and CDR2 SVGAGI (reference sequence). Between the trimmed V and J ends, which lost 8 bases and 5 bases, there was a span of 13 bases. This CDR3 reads CASLGRGNEQYF. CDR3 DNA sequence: TGTGCCAGCTTGGGGAGAGGGAACGAGCAGTACTTC.

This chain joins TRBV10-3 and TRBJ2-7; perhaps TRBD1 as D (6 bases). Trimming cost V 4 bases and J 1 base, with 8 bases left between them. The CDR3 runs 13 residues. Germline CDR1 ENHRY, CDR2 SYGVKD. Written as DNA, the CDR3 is TGTGCCATCAGTGCAGGGGATTCCTACGAGCAGTACTTC. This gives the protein CAISAGDSYEQYF.

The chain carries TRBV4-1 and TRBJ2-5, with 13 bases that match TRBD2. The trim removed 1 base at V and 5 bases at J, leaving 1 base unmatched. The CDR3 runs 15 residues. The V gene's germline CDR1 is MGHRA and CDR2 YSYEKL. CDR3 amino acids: CASSQGTSGSETQYF. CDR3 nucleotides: TGCGCCAGCAGCCAAGGGACTAGCGGGAGTGAGACCCAGTACTTC.

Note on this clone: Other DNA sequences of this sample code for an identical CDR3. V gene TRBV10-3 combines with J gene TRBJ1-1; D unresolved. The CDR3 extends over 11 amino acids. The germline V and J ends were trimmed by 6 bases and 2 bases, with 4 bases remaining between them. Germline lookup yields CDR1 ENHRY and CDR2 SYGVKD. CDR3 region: CAIRFNTEAFF. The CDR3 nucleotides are TGTGCCATCAGGTTTAACACTGAAGCTTTCTTT.

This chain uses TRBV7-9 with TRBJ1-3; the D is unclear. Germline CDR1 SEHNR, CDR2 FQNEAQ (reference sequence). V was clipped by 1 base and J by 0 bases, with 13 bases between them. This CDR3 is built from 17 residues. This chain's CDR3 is CASSLGGLENSGNTIYF. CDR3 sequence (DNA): TGTGCCAGCAGCTTAGGAGGTTTGGAAAACTCTGGAAACACCATATATTTT.

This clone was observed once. CDR3 DNA: TGTGCCAGCAGCACACGGACTAGCGGGAGGGCGCCCGGGGAGCTGTTTTTT. Its protein is CASSTRTSGRAPGELFF. This chain connects TRBV11-3 to TRBJ2-2, with 15 bases identical to TRBD2. The CDR3 length is 17 residues. Germline V lookup: CDR1 SGHNT, CDR2 YENEEA. J was trimmed by 6 bases and V by 5 bases; bases with no gene match: 7.

Written as DNA, the CDR3 is TGTGCCAGCAGCTACGCCTACCAAACGCCCTACGAGCAGTACTTC. Residues: CASSYAYQTPYEQYF. V gene TRBV27 combines with J gene TRBJ2-7; D gene unclear. The germline V and J ends were trimmed by 6 bases and 2 bases, with 17 bases remaining between them. The V gene's germline CDR1 is MNHEY and CDR2 SMNVEV (reference sequence). This CDR3 is 15 amino acids long.

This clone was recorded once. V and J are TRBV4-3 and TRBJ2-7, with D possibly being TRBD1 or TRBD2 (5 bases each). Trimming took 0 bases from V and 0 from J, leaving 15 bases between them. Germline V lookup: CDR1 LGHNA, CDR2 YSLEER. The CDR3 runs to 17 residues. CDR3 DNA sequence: TGCGCCAGCAGCCAAGATGGGGGATCCCCATCCTCCTACGAGCAGTACTTC. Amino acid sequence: CASSQDGGSPSSYEQYF.

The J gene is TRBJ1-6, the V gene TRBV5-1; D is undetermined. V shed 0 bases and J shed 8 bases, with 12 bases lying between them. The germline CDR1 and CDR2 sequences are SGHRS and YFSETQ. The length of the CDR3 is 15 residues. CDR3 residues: CASSLVASRYSPLHF. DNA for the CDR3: TGCGCCAGCAGCTTGGTGGCCTCGAGGTATTCACCCCTCCACTTT.

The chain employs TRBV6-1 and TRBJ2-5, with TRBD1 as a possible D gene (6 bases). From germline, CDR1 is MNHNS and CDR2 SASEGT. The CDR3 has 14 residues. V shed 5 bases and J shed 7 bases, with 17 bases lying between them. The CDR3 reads CASSYTGRTGTQYF. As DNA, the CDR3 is TGTGCCAGCAGTTATACAGGGCGAACCGGGACCCAGTACTTC.

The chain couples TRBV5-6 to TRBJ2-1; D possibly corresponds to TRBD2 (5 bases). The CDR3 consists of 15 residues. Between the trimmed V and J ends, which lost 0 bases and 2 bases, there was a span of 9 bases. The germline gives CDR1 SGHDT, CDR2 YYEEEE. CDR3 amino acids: CASSLGQRAYNEQFF. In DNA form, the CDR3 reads TGTGCCAGCAGCTTGGGGCAGAGGGCCTACAATGAGCAGTTCTTC.

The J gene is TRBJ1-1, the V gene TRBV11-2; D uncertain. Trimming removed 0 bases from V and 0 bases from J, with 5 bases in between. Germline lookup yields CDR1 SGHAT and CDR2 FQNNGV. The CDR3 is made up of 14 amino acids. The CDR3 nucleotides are TGTGCCAGCAGCTTAGACGGGTTGAACACTGAAGCTTTCTTT. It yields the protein CASSLDGLNTEAFF.

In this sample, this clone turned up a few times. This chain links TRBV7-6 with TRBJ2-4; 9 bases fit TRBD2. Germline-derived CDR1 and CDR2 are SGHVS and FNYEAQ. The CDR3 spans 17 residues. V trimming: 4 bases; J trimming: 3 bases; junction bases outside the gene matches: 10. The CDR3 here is CASSSLAGNWDKNIQYF. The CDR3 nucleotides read TGTGCCAGCAGCTCGCTAGCGGGAAATTGGGACAAAAACATTCAGTACTTC.

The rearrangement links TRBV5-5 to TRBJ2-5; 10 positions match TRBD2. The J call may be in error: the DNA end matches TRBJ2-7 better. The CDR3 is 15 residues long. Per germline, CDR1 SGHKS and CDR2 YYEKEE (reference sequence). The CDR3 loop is CASSLEAGGGYEQYF. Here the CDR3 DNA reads TGTGCCAGCAGCTTGGAAGCGGGAGGGGGCTACGAGCAGTACTTC.

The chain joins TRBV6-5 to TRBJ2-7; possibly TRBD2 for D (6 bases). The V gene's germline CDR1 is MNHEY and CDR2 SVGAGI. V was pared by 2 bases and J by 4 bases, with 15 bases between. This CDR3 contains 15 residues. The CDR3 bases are TGTGCCAGCAGTTACGGGGGAGGTCAAGAGTACGAGCAGTACTTC. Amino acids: CASSYGGGQEYEQYF.

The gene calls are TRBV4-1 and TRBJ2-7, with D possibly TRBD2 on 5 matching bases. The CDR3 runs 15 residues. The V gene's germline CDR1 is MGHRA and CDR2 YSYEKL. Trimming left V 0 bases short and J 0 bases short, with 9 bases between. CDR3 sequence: CASSQERTPSYEQYF. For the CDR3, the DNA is TGCGCCAGCAGCCAAGAGAGGACTCCCTCCTACGAGCAGTACTTC.